This TCR beta chain was retrieved from a study of CD8+ T cells in alopecia areata. For the study at large: Treatment with tofacitinib (6 to 18 months) was followed by 6 months off drug.

There are a few counts of this clone. The antigen remains unidentified. Treatment of the sample: oral pan-JAK inhibitor, 5-10 mg twice daily. There are 12 residues in the CDR3. J was trimmed by 8 bases and V by 5 bases; bases with no gene match: 6. The germline V gene has CDR1 SQVTM and CDR2 ANQGSEA. Overall study results and limits: Lesional scalp exceeded normal scalp in clonality, especially in alopecia totalis/universalis. As there was one nonresponder, how baseline CD8+ expansion relates to response remains uncertain. Tofacitinib yielded significantly lower scalp clonality and fewer expanded CD8+ clones among the top 100.

cDNA prepared by RNA extraction and subsequent reverse transcription served as the template for sequencing. The assay was immunoSEQ multiplex PCR, and TCRdb's table has in-frame clones only and misses some. There are over 150,000 clones in the sample; more than 55% occur only once, and approximately 3.5% lies in the top ten. The sample consisted of CD4+ T cells sorted from blood, taken at week 4, from a patient treated with tofacitinib. The receptor's source is a human donor with alopecia areata. The chain combines TRBV29-1 with TRBJ2-1; 7 bases are a match to TRBD2. CDR3 coding DNA: TGCAGCGTTAGCGCGGGGGACGATGAGCAGTTCTTC. Its protein product is CSVSAGDDEQFF.